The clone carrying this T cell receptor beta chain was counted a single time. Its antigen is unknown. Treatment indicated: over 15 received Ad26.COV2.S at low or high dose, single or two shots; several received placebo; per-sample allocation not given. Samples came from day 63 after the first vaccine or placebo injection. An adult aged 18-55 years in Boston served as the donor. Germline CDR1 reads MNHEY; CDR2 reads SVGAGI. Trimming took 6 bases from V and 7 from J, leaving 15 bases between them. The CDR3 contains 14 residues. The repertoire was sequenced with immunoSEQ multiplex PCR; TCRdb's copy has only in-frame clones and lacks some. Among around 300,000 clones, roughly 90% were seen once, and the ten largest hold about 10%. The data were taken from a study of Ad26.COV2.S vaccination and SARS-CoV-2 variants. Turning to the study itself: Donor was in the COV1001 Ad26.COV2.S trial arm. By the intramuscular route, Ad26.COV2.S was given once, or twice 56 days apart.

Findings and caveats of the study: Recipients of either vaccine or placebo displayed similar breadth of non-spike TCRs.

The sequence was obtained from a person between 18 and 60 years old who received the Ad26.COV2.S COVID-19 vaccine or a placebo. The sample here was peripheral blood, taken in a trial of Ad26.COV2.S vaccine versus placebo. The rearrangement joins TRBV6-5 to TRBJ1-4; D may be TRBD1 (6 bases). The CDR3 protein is CASRPTGTSEKLFF. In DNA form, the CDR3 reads TGTGCCAGCAGGCCAACAGGGACGAGTGAAAAACTGTTTTTT.